This T cell receptor beta chain originates from a study of cytomegalovirus exposure and HLA in healthy donors (dated by TCRdb to about 2017). As for the study more broadly: According to an earlier analysis of 587 of the donors, roughly 180 million T cells yielded roughly 110 million unique TCR beta sequences and about 300 Gb of sequence data. An early release that covered roughly 600 HLA-typed donors contained about 300 gigabases of sequencing data and around 80 million unique TCR sequences. Among the roughly 400 genotyped donors, approximately 82% belonged to the genetic ancestry cluster associated with self-reported Caucasian donors. The study aimed to test whether signatures of past pathogen exposure could be identified by cataloging public T cell receptors. The study used immunosequencing to profile the T cell repertoires of hundreds of subjects and linked those repertoires to cytomegalovirus serostatus. A separate validation cohort of roughly 130 different subjects was used in addition to the roughly 670-subject first cohort. To predict cytomegalovirus infection status, the study combined high-throughput TCR immunosequencing, statistical association of individual TCRs with disease status, and machine learning. In a later analysis, previously published TCR beta repertoires from more than 500 donors were re-analyzed and high-resolution HLA genotyping was added so that TCR occurrence patterns could be studied. Rather than drawing on any new phenotypic data, the later analysis identified candidate immune exposures from TCR beta sequences and the way those sequences occurred across donors. An earlier analysis of nearly 600 of the donors applied high-throughput TCR beta sequencing to assess whether each TCR beta V gene segment acted as functional or pseudogenic. Donor age, sex, ethnicity and CMV serostatus were compiled alongside the repertoire data. A later genetic analysis used genome-wide SNP genotypes for about 65% of the roughly 700 donors, treating that subset as a discovery cohort. All discovery cohort repertoires had been generated on a single sequencing platform. HLA typing covered class I and class II loci at four-digit resolution. Typing coverage differed by locus: A, B, C, DRB1 and DQB1 were typed in roughly 620-630 donors, DQA1 in about 560, DPA1 in approximately 600, and DPB1 in roughly 450. Four to six DR-DQ haplotypes were handled as single units for association and clustering, since linkage in the cohort was strong. Among roughly 400 genotyped donors of the cohort, an average of about 240,000 unique TCR beta nucleotide sequences was sequenced per donor, of which 15% to 20% were non-productive. What the study reported, not specific to this receptor: Correlated functional status among segregating V segments might reflect linkage disequilibrium, but an unknown experimental factor could not be ruled out. A cluster of highly shared sequence variants was judged likely to represent a technical artifact of the sequencing pipeline. A later analysis associated 15,000 to 20,000 TCR beta sequences with specific HLA alleles at a false discovery rate of 0.05. A later analysis found that HLA-associated TCR beta chains were more clonally expanded and had lower generation probabilities than equally common non-associated chains. Some IMGT-functional V segments, including TRBV6-2 and TRBV6-3, could not be told apart with the 87-base-pair reads, so those segments were excluded. This cohort had only TCR beta chains sequenced, and the lack of alpha or paired-chain data limited which features could be detected. Because HLA typing was missing for some donors at each locus, association tests included only the typed subset. Strong co-occurrence of HLA alleles, especially DR and DQ, made assigning TCR associations to individual alleles difficult. Sequencing depth was assumed to be roughly uniform across donors in the presence/absence analyses, though that assumption may not hold. Compared with the roughly 670-donor mean, donors in an Asian-associated ancestry cluster had fewer N-insertions in productive TCRs, according to a later genetic analysis. In a later analysis, most CMV-associated TCR beta chains were found to appear HLA-restricted, with HLA associations seemingly driven largely by CMV exposure. The authors suggested that the approach could potentially be extended to other disease states and immunological phenotypes. A later analysis reported that several top co-occurrence clusters appeared linked to parvovirus B19, influenza, CMV and Epstein-Barr virus. Because counts were too low, about 18 rarely observed V segments, including chromosome 9 orphons, were excluded from the earlier analysis of around 640 of the donors. Across donors, most TCR sequences were observed very rarely, whereas some public TCRs were present in many individuals. In vitro tests confirmed that a few of the cytomegalovirus-associated TCR beta chains recognize cytomegalovirus antigens. CMV serostatus was the only immune exposure information available for the cohort. A later analysis found that TCR association rates varied across HLA loci, with DRB1 alleles showing the most associated TCRs and HLA-C alleles the fewest. The study listed 150 to 200 TCR beta chains as associated with cytomegalovirus. A further reported finding was that TCR beta sequences accurately predicted the HLA-A and HLA-B alleles for most subjects in the first cohort. Broadly in line with IMGT annotations, most TCR beta V segments showed up in productive rearrangements about 87% or about 30% of the time in an earlier analysis of 587 of the donors. The classifier was reported to diagnose cytomegalovirus status with high specificity and sensitivity in both the original and validation cohorts. V-gene and J-gene trimming of TCR beta chains was associated with a missense DCLRE1C variant in a later genetic analysis, and the association was replicated in an independent cohort.

Library preparation was by the immunoSEQ multiplex PCR assay. The multiplex PCR relied on a mix of 60 forward primers for TCR Vbeta segments and 13 reverse primers for TCR Jbeta segments. A multiplex PCR assay on genomic DNA amplified the CDR3 region of rearranged TCR beta genes. Amplified TCR beta libraries were sequenced as 87-base-pair reads on the Illumina HiSeq System. The authors processed their data as follows. Across the 600 to 700 repertoires, a later analysis counted tens of millions of unique TCR beta chains, some 11 million of which were shared by at least two donors. A nearest-neighbor algorithm error-corrected the raw reads and collapsed the reads into unique sequences, merging closely related sequences to remove PCR and sequencing errors. CDR3 sequences were aligned to IMGT reference sequences to assign V, D and J gene segments. For a sequence to be retained, a match of at least six nucleotides was required to both a V gene segment and a J gene segment. Rearrangements were called productive when the CDR3 lacked stop codons and stayed in frame with V and J; all others were non-productive. CDR3 was defined by IMGT convention, running from the second conserved V-encoded cysteine to the conserved J-encoded phenylalanine. In an earlier analysis of around 540 of the donors, sequences lacking an unambiguous match to a single V gene segment were excluded. An earlier analysis of approximately 590 of the donors called V segments functional above 56.7% productive rearrangements and segregating when the between-donor standard deviation exceeded 5%. A statistical classification framework was built for diagnosing cytomegalovirus status from the catalog of TCR beta chain sequences. In a later analysis, V and J genes were assigned by comparing TCR nucleotide sequences against IMGT/GENE-DB human TR gene sequences. In a later analysis, CDR3 sequences and most-parsimonious VDJ recombination scenarios were assigned using the TCRdist pipeline. In a later analysis, each TCR beta chain was defined by its CDR3 amino acid sequence together with its V-gene family, and reads lacking a unique V-gene family were excluded. A later analysis removed 550 to 700 highly shared, low-generation-probability nucleotide sequences to deal with suspected cross-contamination and a sequencing artifact. A later analysis calculated a clonal expansion index for each public chain from normalized within-repertoire ranks of inferred template counts. In a later analysis, generation probabilities were computed with a VDJ recombination model fitted to out-of-frame rearrangements, and the resulting probabilities were checked against IGoR. In a later analysis, hypergeometric tests were used to score TCR-TCR, TCR-HLA and TCR-CMV co-occurrence, with a repertoire-size bias correction applied to TCR pairs. In a later analysis, false discovery rates were estimated by permuting HLA or CMV assignments 20 times. In a later analysis, co-occurring TCRs were grouped with DBSCAN, and TCRdist sequence similarity was added when clustering was performed within HLA-allele-positive subsets. For co-occurrence clustering, repertoires with fewer than 30,000 or more than 120,000 public chains were excluded, along with roughly five repertoires with anomalous nucleotide sharing. In its TCRdb copy, this immuneACCESS table keeps in-frame sequences only and misses some clones. Where compared with another copy, unresolved V genes explain less than half of these, and the others have no known cause. V, J and clone size reflect that table, while D and trimming were determined from the DNA. Counted in this sample were around 230,000 clones; 70% to 90% of them appeared once. The ten largest clones add up to 0.24% of the sample.

In total, fewer than 750 healthy bone marrow donors made up the cohort. All cohort members were sampled while nominally healthy, although unrecorded immune exposures were likely present. The donor tested CMV seronegative, placing the donor among the 350 or so seronegative members of the cohort. Each donor provided a peripheral blood sample, and peripheral blood mononuclear cells were used for TCR beta sequencing. The Qiagen DNeasy Blood Extraction Kit was used to extract genomic DNA from the blood cell samples. A note on this clone: The antigen it binds to is not known. No base qualities exist here, and no much larger clone lies one base off it.

Cut back by 4 bases and 6 bases, the V and J ends lie 7 bases apart. The CDR3 numbers 12 residues from cysteine through phenylalanine. The only DNA kept is the CDR3, 36 bases in frame from the first base. Taken from the germline V gene (reference sequence), the CDR1 and CDR2 loops are SEHNR and FQNEAQ. What was sequenced was PBMCs. This chain joins TRBV7-9 to TRBJ2-1, with the D segment identity uncertain. This receptor was obtained from a girl aged 2-9 years in good health and CMV-seronegative. The DNA reads as follows: TGTGCCAGCAGCTCTTCTCTCAATGAGCAGTTCTTC. Its protein product is CASSSSLNEQFF.